The 12 T cell receptor beta chains below were found in one sample sequenced in a study of blood T cell repertoires in COVID-19. Data came from immunoSEQ multiplex PCR; TCRdb stores just in-frame clones and leaves some out. The sample consists of about 280,000 clones, about 90% of them appearing once. The sequencing sample was made of PBMCs or T cells enriched from blood (not recorded which). The receptor set was obtained from a woman in her fifties or sixties who had recovered from COVID-19.

The V call is TRBV5-1, the J call TRBJ2-7; TRBD2 agrees at 11 bases. Germline trimming cut 4 bases from V and 1 base from J; bases unmatched to any gene: 4. CDR1 is SGHRS, CDR2 YFSETQ, per germline. This CDR3 is 15 amino acids long. The CDR3: CASSALAGGSYEQYF. DNA for the CDR3: TGCGCCAGCAGCGCCCTAGCGGGGGGTTCCTACGAGCAGTACTTC.

V is TRBV28 and J is TRBJ1-5, with D hard to call. The CDR3 is made up of 18 amino acids. The V gene's germline CDR1 is MDHEN and CDR2 SYDVKM. Trimming took 6 bases from V and 1 from J, leaving 22 bases between them. The CDR3 DNA sequence: TGTGCCAGCAGCCAACGAAGCGGGAAAGTTGGAAGCAATCAGCCCCAGCATTTT. Its translation: CASSQRSGKVGSNQPQHF.

The chain has TRBV11-3 and TRBJ2-4; possible D gene TRBD1, 5 bases. Germline CDR1 SGHNT, CDR2 YENEEA. V gave up 5 bases and J gave up 0 bases, with 11 bases separating them. This CDR3 region has 15 residues. The CDR3 protein is CASSPDNLAKNIQYF. The CDR3, as DNA: TGTGCCAGCAGCCCGGACAATCTAGCCAAAAACATTCAGTACTTC.

The rearrangement joins TRBV5-4 to TRBJ2-3; 8 nucleotides align to TRBD2. The CDR3 runs to 15 residues. V trimming: 4 bases; J trimming: 2 bases; junction bases outside the gene matches: 6. From germline, CDR1 is SGHNT and CDR2 YYREEE (reference sequence). The DNA of the CDR3 is TGTGCCAGCAGCCAGAGCGGGGGATTCACAGATACGCAGTATTTT. This sequence encodes CASSQSGGFTDTQYF.

This chain joins TRBV7-3 and TRBJ1-1; D gene uncertain. Trimming left V 3 bases short and J 4 bases short, with 9 bases between. The CDR3 length is 13 residues. Germline CDR1 and CDR2: SGHTA and FQGTGA. The CDR3 region has the DNA TGTGCCAGCAGCTTCGGACTTGTCACTGAAGCTTTCTTT. Translated, it gives CASSFGLVTEAFF.

This chain uses TRBV28 with TRBJ2-7; D unclear. Germline CDR1 and CDR2: MDHEN and SYDVKM. V gave up 1 base and J gave up 7 bases, with 11 bases separating them. CDR3 length: 13 amino acids. CDR3 in amino acids: CASSLSQAREQYF. CDR3 coding DNA: TGTGCCAGCAGTTTATCGCAGGCCCGGGAGCAGTACTTC.

The chain joins TRBV5-1 to TRBJ1-2, with TRBD1 as a possible D gene (6 bases). Per germline, CDR1 SGHRS and CDR2 YFSETQ. V lost 3 bases and J 3 bases, leaving 12 bases between the germline ends. The CDR3 spans 14 residues. CDR3 amino acids: CASSSTGTYYGYTF. The CDR3 nucleotides are TGCGCCAGCAGCTCGACCGGGACATACTATGGCTACACCTTC.

The chain combines TRBV3-1 (or the pseudogene TRBV3-2) with TRBJ2-4, with 8 bases aligning to TRBD2. The CDR3 is 11 amino acids. Germline V gene lookup returns CDR1 LGHDT and CDR2 YNNKEL (reference sequence). V trimming: 8 bases; J trimming: 11 bases; junction bases outside the gene matches: 5. CDR3 in amino acids: CASFSGAVQYF. In nucleotides, the CDR3 is TGTGCCAGCTTTAGCGGGGCCGTTCAGTACTTC.

V and J are TRBV12-3 or TRBV12-4 and TRBJ1-2; 7 nucleotides match TRBD1. Trimming took 6 bases from V and 13 from J; bases not matched to a gene: 8. The CDR3 is made up of 11 amino acids. The CDR3 coding sequence is TGTGCCAGCAGCGGAAGGAGGGGGCTCACCTTC. Amino acid sequence: CASSGRRGLTF.

The V and J genes are TRBV4-1 and TRBJ2-3; TRBD1 matches at 7 bases. Germline CDR1 MGHRA, CDR2 YSYEKL. This CDR3 is 16 amino acids long. V dropped 5 bases and J dropped 4; count of bases not matched to a gene: 12. For the CDR3, the DNA is TGCGCCAGCAGCACATTTGACAGGGCGAGGTCAGATACGCAGTATTTT. Encoded protein: CASSTFDRARSDTQYF.

The V call is TRBV24-1, the J call TRBJ1-2, with 7 bases that match TRBD1. CDR1 and CDR2 (germline): KGHDR, SFDVKD. CDR3 size: 14 residues. With V trimmed by 4 bases and J by 5 bases, 6 bases remained unmatched. The CDR3 here is CATSDPGGLYGYTF. CDR3 coding DNA: TGTGCCACCAGTGACCCAGGGGGGTTGTATGGCTACACCTTC.

There are a few counts of this clone. The J gene is TRBJ1-3, the V gene TRBV7-9; 8 bases are shared with TRBD1. The CDR3 has 14 amino acids. J lost 3 bases, V lost 7 bases, and 5 bases had no gene match. Germline CDR1 reads SEHNR; CDR2 reads FQNEAQ (reference sequence). The CDR3 protein is CASNDRGVGNTIYF. The CDR3 nucleotides read TGTGCCAGCAACGACAGGGGCGTTGGAAACACCATATATTTT.